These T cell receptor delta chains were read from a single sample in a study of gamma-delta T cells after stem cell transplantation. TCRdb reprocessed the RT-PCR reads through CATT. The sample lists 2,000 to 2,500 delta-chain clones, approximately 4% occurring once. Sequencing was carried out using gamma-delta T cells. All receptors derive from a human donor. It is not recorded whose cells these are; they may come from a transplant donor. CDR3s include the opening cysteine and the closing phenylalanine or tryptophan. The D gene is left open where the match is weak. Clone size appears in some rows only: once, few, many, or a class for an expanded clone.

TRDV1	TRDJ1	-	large	CALGELELRVYTDKLIF	TGTGCTCTTGGGGAACTAGAGCTGAGGGTGTACACCGATAAACTCATCTTT
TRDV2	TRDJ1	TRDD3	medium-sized	CACDTGGYTDKLIF	TGTGCCTGTGACACTGGGGGATACACCGATAAACTCATCTTT
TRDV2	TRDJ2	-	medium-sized	CACDPLGEGGPLTAQLFF	TGTGCCTGTGACCCCCTCGGCGAGGGAGGTCCTTTGACAGCACAACTCTTCTTT
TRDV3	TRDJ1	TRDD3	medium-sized	CAFSFPTDYYWGIGDYTDKLIF	TGTGCCTTCAGCTTCCCTACGGACTATTACTGGGGGATAGGGGACTACACCGATAAACTCATCTTT
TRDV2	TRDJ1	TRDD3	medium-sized	CACDTWSVLGDGTDKLIF	TGTGCCTGTGACACCTGGTCCGTACTGGGGGATGGAACCGATAAACTCATCTTT
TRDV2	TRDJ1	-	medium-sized	CACDELWTTDKPIF	TGTGCCTGTGATGAGCTGTGGACCACCGATAAACCCATCTTT
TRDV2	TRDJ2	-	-	CACDTGDTRLTAQLFF	TGTGCCTGTGACACCGGAGATACCCGACTGACAGCACAACTCTTCTTT
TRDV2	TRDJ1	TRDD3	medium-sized	CACDALGDPHADKLIF	TGTGCCTGTGACGCCCTGGGGGATCCCCACGCAGATAAACTCATCTTT
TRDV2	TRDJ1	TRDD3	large	CACDTLGELDTDKLIF	TGTGCCTGTGACACGCTGGGGGAACTGGACACCGATAAACTCATCTTT
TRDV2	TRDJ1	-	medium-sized	CACDKLLGSSFTDKLIF	TGTGCCTGTGACAAATTACTGGGCTCCTCTTTTACCGATAAACTCATCTTT
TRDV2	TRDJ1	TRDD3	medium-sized	CACDKLGENTDKLIF	TGTGCCTGTGACAAATTGGGGGAGAACACCGATAAACTCATCTTC
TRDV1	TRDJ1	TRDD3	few	CALGARGLGAPTDKLIF	TGTGCTCTTGGGGCGCGGGGGCTGGGGGCCCCTACCGATAAACTCATCTTT
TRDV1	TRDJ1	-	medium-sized	CALGEDDPSYWGEHTDKLIF	TGTGCTCTTGGGGAAGACGATCCTTCCTACTGGGGGGAACACACCGATAAACTCATCTTT
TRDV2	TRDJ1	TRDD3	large	CACDLLGDPTDKLIF	TGTGCCTGTGACCTACTGGGGGACCCCACCGATAAACTCATCTTT
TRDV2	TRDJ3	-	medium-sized	CACDLTGTHSWDTRQMFF	TGTGCCTGTGACCTTACTGGGACCCACTCCTGGGACACCCGACAGATGTTTTTC
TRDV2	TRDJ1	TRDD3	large	CACDNLGDTDKLIF	TGTGCCTGTGACAACCTGGGGGACACCGATAAACTCATCTTT
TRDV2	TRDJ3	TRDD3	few	CACDDLLGDASWDTRQMFF	TGTGCCTGTGACGACCTACTGGGGGATGCCTCCTGGGACACCCGACAGATGTTTTTC
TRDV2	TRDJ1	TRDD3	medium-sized	CACEPLKGVLGDTYTDKLIF	TGTGCCTGTGAACCCCTCAAAGGGGTGCTGGGGGATACGTACACCGATAAACTCATCTTT
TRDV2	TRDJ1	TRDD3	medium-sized	CACDTLSGGYAGQADKLIF	TGTGCCTGTGACACGCTTTCTGGGGGATACGCAGGCCAGGCCGATAAACTCATCTTT
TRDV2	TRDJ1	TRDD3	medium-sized	CACNSLGDTPADKLIF	TGTGCCTGTAACTCTCTGGGGGATACGCCCGCCGATAAACTCATCTTT